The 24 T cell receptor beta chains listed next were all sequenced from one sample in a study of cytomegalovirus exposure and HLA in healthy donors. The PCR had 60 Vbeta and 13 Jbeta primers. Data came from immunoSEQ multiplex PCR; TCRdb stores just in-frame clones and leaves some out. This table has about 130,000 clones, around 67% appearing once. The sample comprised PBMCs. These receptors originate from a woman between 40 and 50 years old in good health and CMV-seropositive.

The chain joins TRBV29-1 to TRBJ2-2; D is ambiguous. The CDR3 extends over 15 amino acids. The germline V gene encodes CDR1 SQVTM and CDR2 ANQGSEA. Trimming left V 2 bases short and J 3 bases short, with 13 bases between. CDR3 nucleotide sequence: TGCAGCGTTGAAACTAAACAACCCCACACCGGGGAGCTGTTTTTT. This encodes CSVETKQPHTGELFF.

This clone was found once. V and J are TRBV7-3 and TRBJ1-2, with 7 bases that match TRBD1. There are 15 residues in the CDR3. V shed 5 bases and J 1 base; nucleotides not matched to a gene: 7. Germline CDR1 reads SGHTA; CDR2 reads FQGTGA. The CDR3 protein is CASSPTGTDNYGYTF. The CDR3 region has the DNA TGTGCCAGCAGCCCGACCGGGACAGATAACTATGGCTACACCTTC.

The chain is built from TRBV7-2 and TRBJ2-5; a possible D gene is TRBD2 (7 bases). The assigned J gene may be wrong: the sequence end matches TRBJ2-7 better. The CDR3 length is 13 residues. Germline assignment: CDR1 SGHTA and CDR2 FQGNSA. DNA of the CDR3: TGTGCCAGCAGCGGGGGGCGGGAGTACGAGCAGTACTTC. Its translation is CASSGGREYEQYF.

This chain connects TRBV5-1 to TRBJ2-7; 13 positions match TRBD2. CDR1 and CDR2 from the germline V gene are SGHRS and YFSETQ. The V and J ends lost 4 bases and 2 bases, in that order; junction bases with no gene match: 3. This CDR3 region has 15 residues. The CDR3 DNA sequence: TGCGCCAGCAGCCTGACTAGCGGGGGGCCCTACGAGCAGTACTTC. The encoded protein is CASSLTSGGPYEQYF.

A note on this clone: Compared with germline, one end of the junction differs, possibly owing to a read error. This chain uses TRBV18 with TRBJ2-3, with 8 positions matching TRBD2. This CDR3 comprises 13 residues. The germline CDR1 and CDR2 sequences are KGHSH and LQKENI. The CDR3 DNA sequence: TGTGCCAGCTCACCAGAAACGGGGGGGCCGAGGAATTTT. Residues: CASSPETGGPRNF.

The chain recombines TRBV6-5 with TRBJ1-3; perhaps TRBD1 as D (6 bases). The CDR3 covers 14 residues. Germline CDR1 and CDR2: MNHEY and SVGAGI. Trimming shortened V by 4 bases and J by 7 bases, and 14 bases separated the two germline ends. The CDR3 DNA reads TGTGCCAGCAGTTCTCTGGACAGTGCCAACACCATATATTTT. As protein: CASSSLDSANTIYF.

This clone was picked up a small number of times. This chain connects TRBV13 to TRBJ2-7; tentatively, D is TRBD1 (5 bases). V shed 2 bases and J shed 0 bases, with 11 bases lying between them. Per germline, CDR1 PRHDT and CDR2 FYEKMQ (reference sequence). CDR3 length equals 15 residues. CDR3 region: CASSLFRGSSYEQYF. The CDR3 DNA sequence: TGTGCCAGCAGCTTATTTAGGGGAAGCTCCTACGAGCAGTACTTC.

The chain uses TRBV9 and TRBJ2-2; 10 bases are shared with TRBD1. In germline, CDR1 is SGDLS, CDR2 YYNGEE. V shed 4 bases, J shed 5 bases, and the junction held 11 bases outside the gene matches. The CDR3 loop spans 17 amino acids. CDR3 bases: TGTGCCAGCAGCCAAAGCAGGGGACAGGGGTCGACCGGGGAGCTGTTTTTT. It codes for CASSQSRGQGSTGELFF.

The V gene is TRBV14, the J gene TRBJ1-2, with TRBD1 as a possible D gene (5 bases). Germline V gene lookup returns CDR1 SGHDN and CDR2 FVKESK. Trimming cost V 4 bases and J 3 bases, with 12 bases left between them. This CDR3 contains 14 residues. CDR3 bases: TGTGCCAGCAGCCTAGAGGGGCTCTACTATGGCTACACCTTC. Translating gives CASSLEGLYYGYTF.

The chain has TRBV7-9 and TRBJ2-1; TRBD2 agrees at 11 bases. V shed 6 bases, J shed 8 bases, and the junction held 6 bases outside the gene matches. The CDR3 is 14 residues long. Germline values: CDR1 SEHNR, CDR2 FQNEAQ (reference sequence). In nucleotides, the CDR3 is TGTGCCAGCAGATCTAGCGGGGGGCCGGATGAGCAGTTCTTC. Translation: CASRSSGGPDEQFF.

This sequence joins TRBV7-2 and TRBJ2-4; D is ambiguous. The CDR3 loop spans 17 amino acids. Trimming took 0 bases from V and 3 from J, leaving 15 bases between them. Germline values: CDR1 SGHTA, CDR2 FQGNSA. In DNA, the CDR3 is TGTGCCAGCAGCTTAGCGTCAGTGGGCGCAGGCAAAAACATTCAGTACTTC. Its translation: CASSLASVGAGKNIQYF. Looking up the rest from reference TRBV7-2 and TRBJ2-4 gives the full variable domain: GAGVSQSPSNKVTEKGKDVELRCDPISGHTALYWYRQSLGQGLEFLIYFQGNSAPDKSGLPSDRFSAERTGGSVSTLTIQRTQQEDSAVYLCASSLASVGAGKNIQYFGAGTRLSVL.

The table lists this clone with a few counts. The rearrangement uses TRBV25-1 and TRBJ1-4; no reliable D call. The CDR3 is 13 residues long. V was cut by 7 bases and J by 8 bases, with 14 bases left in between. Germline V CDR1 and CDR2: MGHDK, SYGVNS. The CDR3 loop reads CASKVRVGEKLFF. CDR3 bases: TGTGCCAGCAAGGTGAGGGTGGGGGAAAAACTGTTTTTT.

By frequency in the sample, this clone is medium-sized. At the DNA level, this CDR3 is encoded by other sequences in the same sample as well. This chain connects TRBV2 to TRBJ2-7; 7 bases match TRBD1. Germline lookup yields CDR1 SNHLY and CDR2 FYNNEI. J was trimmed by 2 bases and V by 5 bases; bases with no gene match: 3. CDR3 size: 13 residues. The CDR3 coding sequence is TGTGCCAGCAGTCTACAGGGGACCTACGAGCAGTACTTC. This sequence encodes CASSLQGTYEQYF.

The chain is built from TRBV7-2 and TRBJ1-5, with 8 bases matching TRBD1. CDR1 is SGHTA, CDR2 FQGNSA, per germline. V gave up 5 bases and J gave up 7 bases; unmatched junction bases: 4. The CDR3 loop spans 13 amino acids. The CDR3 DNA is TGTGCCAGCAGCAAGACAGGGGACCAGCCCCAGCATTTT. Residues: CASSKTGDQPQHF.

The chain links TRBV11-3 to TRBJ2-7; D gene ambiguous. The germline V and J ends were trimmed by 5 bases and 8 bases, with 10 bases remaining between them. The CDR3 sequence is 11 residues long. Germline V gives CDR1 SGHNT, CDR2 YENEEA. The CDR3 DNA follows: TGTGCCAGCAGCGCCGGCGGCCAGCAGTACTTC. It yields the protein CASSAGGQQYF. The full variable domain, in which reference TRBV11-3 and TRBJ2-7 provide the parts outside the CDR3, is EAGVVQSPRYKIIEKKQPVAFWCNPISGHNTLYWYLQNLGQGPELLIRYENEEAVDDSQLPKDRFSAERLKGVDSTLKIQPAELGDSAVYLCASSAGGQQYFGPGTRLTVT.

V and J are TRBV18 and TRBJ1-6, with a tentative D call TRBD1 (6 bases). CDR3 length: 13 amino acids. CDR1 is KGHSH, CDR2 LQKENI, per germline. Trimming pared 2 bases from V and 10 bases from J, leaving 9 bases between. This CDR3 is CASSPGGQSPLHF. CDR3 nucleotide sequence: TGTGCCAGCTCACCAGGGGGCCAATCACCCCTCCACTTT.

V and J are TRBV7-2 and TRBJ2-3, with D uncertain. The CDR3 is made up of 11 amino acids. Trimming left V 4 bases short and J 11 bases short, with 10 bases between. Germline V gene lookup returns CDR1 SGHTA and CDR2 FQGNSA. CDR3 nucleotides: TGTGCCAGCAGCTCGACATACGGGCAGTATTTT. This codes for CASSSTYGQYF.

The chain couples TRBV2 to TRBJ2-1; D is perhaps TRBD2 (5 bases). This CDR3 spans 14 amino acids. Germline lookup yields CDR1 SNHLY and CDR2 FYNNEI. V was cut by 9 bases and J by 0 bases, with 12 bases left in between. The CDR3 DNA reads TGTGCCAGTTCTCGGGATAGCTCCTACAATGAGCAGTTCTTC. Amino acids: CASSRDSSYNEQFF. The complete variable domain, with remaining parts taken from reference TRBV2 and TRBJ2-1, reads EPEVTQTPSHQVTQMGQEVILRCVPISNHLYFYWYRQILGQKVEFLVSFYNNEISEKSEIFDDQFSVERPDGSNFTLKIRSTKLEDSAMYFCASSRDSSYNEQFFGPGTRLTVL.

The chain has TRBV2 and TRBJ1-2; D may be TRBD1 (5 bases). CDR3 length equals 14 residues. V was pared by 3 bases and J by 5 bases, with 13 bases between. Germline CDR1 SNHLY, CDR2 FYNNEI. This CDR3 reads CASSDRGGRYGYTF. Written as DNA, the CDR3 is TGTGCCAGCAGTGACCGGGGGGGACGATATGGCTACACCTTC.

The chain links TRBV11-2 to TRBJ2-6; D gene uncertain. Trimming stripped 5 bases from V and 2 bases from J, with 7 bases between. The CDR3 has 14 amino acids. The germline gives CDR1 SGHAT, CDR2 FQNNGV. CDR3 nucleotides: TGTGCCAGCAGCCTCAGTGCTGGGGCCAACGTCCTGACTTTC. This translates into CASSLSAGANVLTF.

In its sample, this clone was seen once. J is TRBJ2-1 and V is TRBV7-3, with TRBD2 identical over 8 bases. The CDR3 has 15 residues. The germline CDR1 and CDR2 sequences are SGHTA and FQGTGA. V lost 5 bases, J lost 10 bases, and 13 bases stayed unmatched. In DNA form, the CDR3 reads TGTGCCAGCAGCGCGTCCGGGACTCGGGGGGGGGAGCAGTTCTTC. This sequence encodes CASSASGTRGGEQFF.

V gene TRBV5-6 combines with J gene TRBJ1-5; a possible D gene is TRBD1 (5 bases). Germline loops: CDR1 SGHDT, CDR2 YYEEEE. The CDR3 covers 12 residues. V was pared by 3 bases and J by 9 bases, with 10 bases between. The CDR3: CASSSQGLPQHF. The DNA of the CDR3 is TGTGCCAGCAGCTCCCAGGGCCTGCCCCAGCATTTT. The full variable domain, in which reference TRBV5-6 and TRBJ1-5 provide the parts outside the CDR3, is DAGVTQSPTHLIKTRGQQVTLRCSPKSGHDTVSWYQQALGQGPQFIFQYYEEEERQRGNFPDRFSGHQFPNYSSELNVNALLLGDSALYLCASSSQGLPQHFGDGTRLSIL.

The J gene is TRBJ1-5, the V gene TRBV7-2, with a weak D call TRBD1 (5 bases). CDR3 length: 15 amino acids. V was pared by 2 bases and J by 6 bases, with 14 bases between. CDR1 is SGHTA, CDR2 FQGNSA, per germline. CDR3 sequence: CASSLSWGGSQPQHF. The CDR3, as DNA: TGTGCCAGCAGCTTAAGTTGGGGGGGGAGTCAGCCCCAGCATTTT.

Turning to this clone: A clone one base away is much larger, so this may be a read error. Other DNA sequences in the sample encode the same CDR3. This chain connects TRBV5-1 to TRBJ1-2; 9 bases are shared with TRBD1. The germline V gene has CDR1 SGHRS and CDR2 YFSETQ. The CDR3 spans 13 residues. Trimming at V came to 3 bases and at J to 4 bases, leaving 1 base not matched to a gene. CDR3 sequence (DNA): TGCGCCAGCAGCTCGACAGGGGGCTATGGCTACACCTTC. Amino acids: CASSSTGGYGYTF.